This TCR beta chain comes out of a study of regulatory T cells in long-lasting Graves disease. General study findings and limits: Persistent disease samples used TRBV28, TRBJ1-2 and TRBJ2-5 preferentially. Whereas new patients shared 966 public clonotypes, persistent patients shared more, at 2,500 to 3,500.

Assembly of TCR beta libraries relied on iRepertoire HTBI primers together with Arm-PCR of CDR3 regions. TCRdb fed the multiplex PCR reads into MiXCR, producing one record per CDR3 protein. The repertoire holds over 500,000 distinct CDR3 sequences, about 16% seen once, with approximately 12% in the top ten. This CDR3 is built from 15 residues. Germline CDR1 and CDR2: SEHNR and FQNEAQ (reference sequence). V lost 6 bases to trimming and J lost 5 bases; unmatched junction nucleotides: 9. Documented time point: newly diagnosed GD, antithyroid drugs for less than 3 months. PBMC-derived RNA was used for the TCR library. Notes on this clonotype: Its antigen remains unknown.

This sample also belongs to another study, concerning T cells in Graves' hyperthyroidism and ophthalmopathy.

The chain joins TRBV7-9 to TRBJ2-1, with 8 nucleotides matching TRBD1. The source material was peripheral blood mononuclear cells (PBMCs), sampled at new diagnosis, from a patient treated with antithyroid drugs. The receptor's source is a man younger than 35 with Graves disease. The CDR3 here is CASSSTRTGHNEQFF. The CDR3 bases are TGTGCCAGCAGTTCAACCCGGACAGGGCACAATGAGCAGTTCTTC.